The text below deals with one T cell receptor beta chain. Mouse gene names apply. Read sequence stops 1 residue before the CDR3 end, and the germline J gene provides the missing end. Time point specified: mouse harvest day 7 after allogeneic transplant. Mouse grafts combined 10^7 T-cell-depleted bone marrow cells with 10^6 splenic CD5+ T cells. These data are taken from a study of tissue T cells after allogeneic stem cell transplantation. The V end was cut by 5 bases, the J end by 0 bases, with 7 bases between. The CDR3 extends over 14 amino acids. Germline loops: CDR1 SNHLY, CDR2 FYNGKV (reference sequence). Assay: immunoSEQ multiplex PCR; the TCRdb copy retains only in-frame clones and omits some. Altogether over 5,500 clones are present, 45% to 55% being singletons, with the ten largest covering around 3.2%.

The specimen was skin. The origin of this receptor is a female BALB/c mouse given C57BL/6 T cells with graft-versus-host disease after an allogeneic hematopoietic cell transplant. This rearrangement joins TRBV3 to TRBJ2-2; D is perhaps TRBD2 (5 bases). CDR3 bases read: TGTGCCAGCAGCCTGGGAGCAAACACCGGGCAGCTCTAC. Protein: CASSLGANTGQLY. The entire CDR3 protein is CASSLGANTGQLYF.